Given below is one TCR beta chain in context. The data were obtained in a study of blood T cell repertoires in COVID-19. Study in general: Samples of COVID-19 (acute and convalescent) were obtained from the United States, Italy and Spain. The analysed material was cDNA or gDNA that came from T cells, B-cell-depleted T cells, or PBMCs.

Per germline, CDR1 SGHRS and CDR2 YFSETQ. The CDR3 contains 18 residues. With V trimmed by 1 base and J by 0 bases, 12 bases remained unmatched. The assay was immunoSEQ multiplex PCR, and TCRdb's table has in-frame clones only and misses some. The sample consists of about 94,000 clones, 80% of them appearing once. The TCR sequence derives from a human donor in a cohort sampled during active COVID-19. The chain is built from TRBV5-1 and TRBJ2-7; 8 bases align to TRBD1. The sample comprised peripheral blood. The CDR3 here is CASSLTPRTGLSSYEQYF. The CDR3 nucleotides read TGCGCCAGCAGCTTGACTCCGCGGACAGGGTTGAGCTCCTACGAGCAGTACTTC.